This T cell receptor (beta chain) originates from a study of OX40 agonist ivuxolimab in advanced cancers. The overall study: It was permissible to have had prior anti-PD-1, anti-PD-L1 or anti-CTLA-4 therapy, and approximately 40% had some.

This CDR3 region has 16 residues. Germline CDR1 SEHNR, CDR2 FQNEAQ (reference sequence). The ends lost 4 bases at V and 4 bases at J; junction bases unmatched: 6. In its sample, this clone is medium-sized. This specimen includes other DNA sequences encoding the same CDR3. The table came from immunoSEQ multiplex PCR; TCRdb's copy has only in-frame clones and leaves some out. There are fewer than 100,000 clones in the sample; 87% occur only once, and roughly 0.52% lies in the top ten. The source is an adult with an advanced solid tumor such as melanoma, head and neck, liver or kidney cancer. This specimen was CD4+ or CD8+ T cells sorted from blood, taken in a trial of the OX40 agonist ivuxolimab. V and J are TRBV7-9 and TRBJ2-6; 8 nucleotides agree with TRBD2. Here the CDR3 reads CASSSLGGAGANVLTF. The CDR3 DNA is TGTGCCAGCAGCTCCCTCGGGGGGGCCGGGGCCAACGTCCTGACTTTC.